Sequencing of this TCR beta chain was carried out in a study of early T cells in non-severe SARS-CoV-2 infection (dated by TCRdb to about 2021). Describing the broader study: Bulk RNA from unsorted whole blood was used for TCR sequencing, so alpha and beta chains could not be paired. Beyond this particular receptor, the publication reports: Matching against VDJdb was skewed toward anti-spike CD8 responses, likely underestimated virus-specific expansions, and missed private and CD4 specificities.

In this sample, this clonotype turned up many times. Which antigen it targets is not known. Per-base quality was not reported, and no clone a single base away is much larger than it. Library creation used 5' RACE. For sequencing, a NextSeq 500 was employed. To correct for sequencing error and PCR bias, the TCR library protocol tagged individual cDNA molecules with unique molecular identifiers. Both TCR alpha and beta chains were sequenced, and tight co-correlation was observed between alpha and beta sequence abundances in each sample. In the source study's methods: V gene, J gene and CDR3 annotation of TCR sequences was performed with Decombinator V4. TCRs were defined as expanded if a significant change between any two time points was detected under a Poisson model with p below 0.0001. TCR abundances were normalised to the total number of TCRs sequenced per sample and expressed as counts per million. TRAV1-2 paired with TRAJ12, TRAJ20 or TRAJ33 defined MAIT TCRs, while TRAV10 paired with TRAJ18 defined iNKT TCRs. A search of VDJdb, accessed on 1 November 2021, was run for TCRs annotated to CMV, EBV and SARS-CoV-2, with TCRs annotated for multiple antigens excluded. The public reads were reanalyzed by TCRdb: fastp trimming at Q25, MiXCR alignment, in-frame beta chains only. Merged by CDR3 protein, the rows form single entries marked with the most common genes and DNA. In this record, the V and J calls reflect TCRdb's handling and not the investigators' own analysis. The sample profile shows some 120,000 distinct CDR3 sequences; around 14% of them were found once. The biggest ten clones account for 20% to 25% of the sample.

From the cysteine up to the phenylalanine, the CDR3 has a length of 15 residues. Only the CDR3 portion is preserved as DNA: 45 bases, with reading frame beginning at the first base. Relative to germline, V is 6 bases shorter and J is 2 bases shorter, with 15 bases between their ends. Set within a cohort of healthcare workers in London, UK, this nested case-control study involved weekly PCR testing of nasopharyngeal swabs along with blood sampling. Between 23 and 31 March 2020, the week of the UK lockdown, healthcare workers were enrolled and then followed up weekly for as long as 16 weeks. This receptor was taken from an adult who was a healthcare worker with PCR-confirmed SARS-CoV-2 infection or an uninfected control (not recorded which). The sample taken for sequencing was whole blood. The chain couples TRBV12-3 or TRBV12-4 to TRBJ2-3; D gene: possibly TRBD1, on 5 matching bases. DNA sequence: TGTGCCAGCAGCCCCACCAGGGTACCCACAGATACGCAGTATTTT. The encoded protein is CASSPTRVPTDTQYF.